This T cell receptor (beta chain) was captured by sequencing in a study of blood T cell repertoires in COVID-19. As for the study in general: T cells, B-cell-depleted T cells, or PBMCs supplied cDNA or gDNA.

Some clones are missing from TCRdb's copy, which holds only in-frame ones; the method was immunoSEQ multiplex PCR. The sample has some 100,000 clones; 90% to 95% are singletons. CDR3 length: 16 amino acids. Germline-derived CDR1 and CDR2 are MGHRA and YSYEKL. V lost 2 bases to trimming and J lost 3 bases, with 13 bases between them. The source is a man between 45 and 60 years old with active COVID-19. The V gene is TRBV4-1, the J gene TRBJ1-4; D gene unclear. Material for sequencing was peripheral blood. The chain's CDR3 is CASSQNYGGSNEKLFF. The CDR3 region has the DNA TGCGCCAGCAGCCAAAATTACGGAGGGTCTAATGAAAAACTGTTTTTT.